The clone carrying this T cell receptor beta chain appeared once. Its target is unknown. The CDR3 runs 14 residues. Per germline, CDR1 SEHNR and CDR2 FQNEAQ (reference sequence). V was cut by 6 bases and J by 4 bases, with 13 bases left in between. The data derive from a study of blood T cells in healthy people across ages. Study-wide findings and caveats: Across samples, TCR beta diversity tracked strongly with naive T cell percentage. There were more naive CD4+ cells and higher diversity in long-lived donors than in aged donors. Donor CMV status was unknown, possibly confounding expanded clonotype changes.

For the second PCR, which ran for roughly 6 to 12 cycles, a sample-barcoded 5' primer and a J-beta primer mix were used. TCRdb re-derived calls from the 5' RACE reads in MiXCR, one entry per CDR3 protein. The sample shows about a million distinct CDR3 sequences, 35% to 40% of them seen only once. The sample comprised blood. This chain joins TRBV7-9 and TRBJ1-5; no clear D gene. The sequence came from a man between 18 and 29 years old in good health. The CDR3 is CASRPVGLNQPQHF. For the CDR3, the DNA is TGTGCCAGCAGGCCGGTTGGCCTAAATCAGCCCCAGCATTTT.